A single sample gave rise to the 8 T cell receptor beta chains below, sequenced in a study of blood T cell repertoires in COVID-19. The data were produced by immunoSEQ multiplex PCR, yet TCRdb's version contains in-frame clones alone and is incomplete. In the table there are fewer than 65,000 clones, around four fifths of which are singletons. Sequences were obtained from peripheral blood. The receptors stem from a human donor in a cohort sampled during active COVID-19.

The V and J genes are TRBV9 and TRBJ2-7, with 7 bases aligning to TRBD2. After removal of 4 bases from V and 0 bases from J, the junction contained 7 bases not matched to a gene. This CDR3 region has 15 residues. Germline lookup yields CDR1 SGDLS and CDR2 YYNGEE. The CDR3 loop is CASSTSSGSSYEQYF. The CDR3 DNA reads TGTGCCAGCAGCACCTCTAGCGGAAGCTCCTACGAGCAGTACTTC. The whole variable domain, filled in from reference TRBV9 and TRBJ2-7, reads DSGVTQTPKHLITATGQRVTLRCSPRSGDLSVYWYQQSLDQGLQFLIQYYNGEERAKGNILERFSAQQFPDLHSELNLSSLELGDSALYFCASSTSSGSSYEQYFGPGTRLTVT.

This rearrangement joins TRBV28 to TRBJ2-6; TRBD2 agrees at 7 bases. The length of the CDR3 is 16 residues. J was trimmed by 2 bases and V by 7 bases; bases with no gene match: 8. Germline values: CDR1 MDHEN, CDR2 SYDVKM. CDR3 in amino acids: CASTTPRGAGANVLTF. The CDR3 bases are TGTGCCAGCACGACACCCCGGGGGGCTGGGGCCAACGTCCTGACTTTC.

The chain recombines TRBV7-8 with TRBJ2-6; 9 bases align to TRBD1. The CDR3 contains 17 residues. Trimming cost V 5 bases and J 0 bases; bases outside gene matches: 5. Germline V gives CDR1 SGHVS, CDR2 FQNEAQ. The CDR3 reads CASSRTGGVSGANVLTF. The CDR3 DNA sequence: TGTGCCAGCAGCCGTACAGGGGGCGTCTCTGGGGCCAACGTCCTGACTTTC. Using reference TRBV7-8 and TRBJ2-6 for the parts outside the CDR3, the full variable domain is GAGVSQSPRYKVAKRGQDVALRCDPISGHVSLFWYQQALGQGPEFLTYFQNEAQLDKSGLPSDRFFAERPEGSVSTLKIQRTQQEDSAVYLCASSRTGGVSGANVLTFGAGSRLTVL.

The chain has TRBV11-3 and TRBJ2-2; TRBD1 matches at 7 bases. This CDR3 region has 14 residues. The trim removed 4 bases at V and 4 bases at J, leaving 3 bases unmatched. Germline V lookup: CDR1 SGHNT, CDR2 YENEEA. The CDR3 DNA follows: TGTGCCAGCAGCTCTACAGGGGTCACCGGGGAGCTGTTTTTT. Its protein product is CASSSTGVTGELFF.

In DNA form, the CDR3 reads TGTGCCAGCGGAATAGGGACGGGAGAAGAGACCCAGTACTTC. This translates into CASGIGTGEETQYF. The rearrangement links TRBV4-2 to TRBJ2-5; D is perhaps TRBD2 (6 bases). The CDR3 totals 14 residues. Germline V gives CDR1 LGHNA, CDR2 YNFKEQ. V shed 8 bases and J shed 3 bases, with 16 bases lying between them.

V usage is TRBV18 and J usage is TRBJ2-3; 14 bases match TRBD2. J lost 0 bases, V lost 4 bases, and 6 bases had no gene match. CDR1 is KGHSH and CDR2 is LQKENI in the germline V gene. The CDR3 contains 18 residues. CDR3 loop: CASSLGLAGAFSTDTQYF. In nucleotides, the CDR3 is TGTGCCAGCTCACTGGGACTAGCGGGGGCCTTTAGCACAGATACGCAGTATTTT.

V is TRBV7-2 and J is TRBJ1-4; D might be TRBD1 (6 bases). Per the germline V gene, CDR1 is SGHTA and CDR2 is FQGNSA. This CDR3 is built from 14 residues. Trimming pared 3 bases from V and 8 bases from J, leaving 13 bases between. The CDR3: CASSFRGGDEKLFF. The CDR3 region has the DNA TGTGCCAGCAGCTTTAGGGGGGGCGACGAAAAACTGTTTTTT.

This clone showed up just once. The chain is built from TRBV5-1 and TRBJ2-3, with a possible D match to TRBD2 (7 bases). The CDR3 totals 14 residues. Germline CDR1 reads SGHRS; CDR2 reads YFSETQ. V was trimmed by 0 bases and J by 10 bases, leaving 15 bases between them. The CDR3 DNA reads TGCGCCAGCAGCTTGGTTCCGGGGGGCTGGGCGCAGTATTTT. It specifies CASSLVPGGWAQYF.